This TCR beta chain was profiled in a study of GPR56 and killer-like receptors on CD4 memory cells (dated by TCRdb to the late 2010s). Describing the broader study: It was proposed in the study that human CD4+ memory T-cell differentiation and cytokine production potential are marked by progressive acquisition of KLRB1, KLRG1, GPR56 and then KLRF1. The healthy blood donors were described in the study as age-matched to the liver disease patients, whose median age was roughly 68 years. Broad study findings and their caveats: Clonal frequency started low in the marker-negative population and rose progressively along the proposed pathway, while TCRbeta diversity decreased accordingly. TCR repertoire overlap was especially strong between late populations 4 and 5, and population 3 also partly overlapped. Clones dominating late populations 4 and 5 were also found in early populations 1 and 2, which the authors took as evidence for linear differentiation. Diversity and similarity analyses were restricted to the 100 most expanded clones per population rather than full repertoires.

The germline V gene specifies MNHEY as CDR1 and SVGAGI as CDR2. Including the terminal cysteine and phenylalanine, the CDR3 comprises 18 residues. No DNA was logged. The listed sequencing device is Illumina HiSeq 2500. To build sequencing libraries, a previously published PCR protocol was used to amplify the recombined TCRbeta locus. On the authors' methods: Reads whose average quality score was below 30 were removed, and the reads that remained were processed with IMSEQ. Each clonotype was defined by the combination of Vbeta gene, Jbeta gene and CDR3 amino acid sequence. Repertoire overlap between populations was quantified with the Morisita-Horn index computed on the top 100 expanded clones. Renyi diversity profiles calculated on the top 100 expanded clones were used to assess clonal diversity. Each entry corresponds to one CDR3 protein sequence from reads that TCRdb reprocessed, and DNA is not given. These V and J calls rely on TCRdb rather than the paper's analysis. The sample's clone listing holds around 3,000 distinct CDR3 sequences. 5.3% of the sample goes to the ten largest clones.

Five KLR/GPR56-defined CD4+ populations were enriched by fluorescence-activated cell sorting before TCRbeta sequencing. To test a linear memory differentiation pathway, TCRbeta repertoires were sequenced from five CD4+ T-cell subsets defined by expression of KLRB1, KLRG1, GPR56 and KLRF1. TCR-sequenced cells came from peripheral blood of healthy control individuals, reported as five donors in the TCRbeta analysis figure. The researchers collected heparinized peripheral blood and processed every sample within one hour of retrieval. To isolate peripheral blood mononuclear cells, blood was diluted 1:2 in PBS and put through Biocoll density gradient centrifugation at room temperature. Before flow sorting, CD4+ T cells were magnetically enriched from freshly isolated PBMCs using anti-CD4 MicroBeads. A BD FACSAria II was used to sort CD4+ T cells enriched from PBMCs of healthy donors according to marker expression. Surface staining used anti-KLRB1 clone 191B8, anti-KLRF1 clone 4A4.D10 and anti-KLRG1 clone REA261 antibodies from Miltenyi Biotec.

No count is recorded, though its frequency marks this clonotype as large (0.1 to 1%). The antigen it binds to is not known. The material sequenced was memory CD4+ T cells from blood. The chain is assembled from TRBV6-5 and TRBJ2-3; TCRdb outputs TRBD2, but without DNA this stays unchecked. The TCR sequence derives from a human donor in good health. The CDR3 region reads CASSYSPRSGGAGDTQYF.